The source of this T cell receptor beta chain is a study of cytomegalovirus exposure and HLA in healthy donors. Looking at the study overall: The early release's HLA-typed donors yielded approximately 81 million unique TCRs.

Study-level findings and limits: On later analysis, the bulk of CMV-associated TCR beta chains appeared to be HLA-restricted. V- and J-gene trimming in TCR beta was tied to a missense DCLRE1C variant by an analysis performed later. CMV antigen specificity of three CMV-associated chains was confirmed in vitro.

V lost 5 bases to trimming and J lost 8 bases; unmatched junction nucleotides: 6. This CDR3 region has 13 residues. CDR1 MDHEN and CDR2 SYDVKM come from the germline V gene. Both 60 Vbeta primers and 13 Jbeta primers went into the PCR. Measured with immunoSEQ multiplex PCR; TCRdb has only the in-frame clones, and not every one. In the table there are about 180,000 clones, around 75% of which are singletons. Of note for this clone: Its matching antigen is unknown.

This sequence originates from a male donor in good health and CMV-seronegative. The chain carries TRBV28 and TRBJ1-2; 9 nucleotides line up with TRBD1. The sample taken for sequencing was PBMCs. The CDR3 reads CASSPWTGVGYTF. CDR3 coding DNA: TGTGCCAGCAGTCCTTGGACAGGGGTAGGCTACACCTTC.